This T cell receptor beta chain was found in a study of identical twins. Study conclusions and caveats: Invariant MAIT and iNKT cells are populations that could partly confound zero-insertion analyses. Cross-sectional statistical analysis, not tracking of the same donors, underpinned the conclusions. With abundant cord blood beta clonotypes, insertions were fewer; memory repertoires showed no such pattern.

From the 5' RACE reads, TCRdb called clonotypes with MiXCR, one entry per CDR3 protein. The sample contains around 510,000 distinct CDR3 sequences, more than 13% of which appear only once. On this clonotype itself: Its specificity is not known.

CDR1 ENHRY and CDR2 SYGVKD come from the germline V gene. Between the trimmed V and J ends, which lost 3 bases and 0 bases, there was a span of 9 bases. This CDR3 region has 15 residues. A further study also used this sample, focusing on yellow fever vaccine responses in identical twins.

The clonotype originates from a woman between 18 and 29 years old in good health. The source material was CD4+ T cells sorted from blood. This rearrangement joins TRBV10-3 to TRBJ1-3; D not resolved. DNA for the CDR3: TGTGCCATCAGTGACCAACGTAACTCTGGAAACACCATATATTTT. Protein: CAISDQRNSGNTIYF.